Listed here are 25 T cell receptor beta chains from one sample, sequenced in a study of technical replicates of blood from a few donors. TCRdb keeps only in-frame clones here, not all; method: immunoSEQ multiplex PCR. The table lists just over 60,000 clones, about 87% of them singletons. The sample was PBMCs. The receptors here all came from a human donor in good health. Some clones in this sample may be carry-over from other donors' samples.

The rearrangement joins TRBV7-9 to TRBJ1-2; D is perhaps TRBD1 (5 bases). The CDR3 length is 16 residues. Germline values: CDR1 SEHNR, CDR2 FQNEAQ (reference sequence). The germline V and J ends were trimmed by 0 bases and 4 bases, with 15 bases remaining between them. CDR3 amino acids: CASSLARRGLGYGYTF. CDR3 bases: TGTGCCAGCAGCTTAGCTCGGAGGGGACTAGGCTATGGCTACACCTTC.

The CDR3 reads CASTRGSGGAEFF. CDR3 coding DNA: TGTGCCAGCACTAGGGGAAGCGGGGGGGCGGAGTTCTTC. The chain employs TRBV7-2 and TRBJ2-1, with 10 bases identical to TRBD2. With V trimmed by 7 bases and J by 14 bases, 11 bases remained unmatched. This CDR3 comprises 13 residues. The germline CDR1 and CDR2 sequences are SGHTA and FQGNSA. The complete variable domain, with remaining parts taken from reference TRBV7-2 and TRBJ2-1, reads GAGVSQSPSNKVTEKGKDVELRCDPISGHTALYWYRQSLGQGLEFLIYFQGNSAPDKSGLPSDRFSAERTGGSVSTLTIQRTQQEDSAVYLCASTRGSGGAEFFGPGTRLTVL.

This chain links TRBV14 with TRBJ2-7, with 7 bases aligning to TRBD2. Unmatched junction bases numbered 7, after V lost 4 bases and J lost 7 bases. The V gene's germline CDR1 is SGHDN and CDR2 FVKESK. The CDR3 loop spans 13 amino acids. The CDR3 protein is CASSRVRGGEQYF. The CDR3 DNA sequence: TGTGCCAGCAGCCGCGTAAGGGGAGGGGAGCAGTACTTC.

The CDR3 here is CASRLALAQETQYF. The CDR3 coding sequence is TGTGCCAGCAGACTAGCGTTGGCCCAAGAGACCCAGTACTTC. J is TRBJ2-5 and V is TRBV2; 7 nucleotides align to TRBD2. CDR1 and CDR2 from the germline V gene are SNHLY and FYNNEI. Trimming at V came to 6 bases and at J to 1 base, leaving 5 bases not matched to a gene. CDR3 length: 14 amino acids.

The rearrangement uses TRBV6-6 and TRBJ1-2; D might be TRBD1 (5 bases). V was shortened by 0 bases and J by 7 bases, with 12 bases between the two germline ends. The CDR3 is 14 amino acids. Germline CDR1 and CDR2: MNHNY and SVGAGI (reference sequence). This CDR3 is CASSYSIGVGGYTF. The CDR3 DNA reads as TGTGCCAGCAGTTACTCTATAGGGGTTGGTGGCTACACCTTC.

This chain joins TRBV11-3 and TRBJ2-2; tentative D call: TRBD2 (7 bases). CDR3 size: 17 residues. CDR1 is SGHNT, CDR2 YENEEA, per germline. The V end was cut by 5 bases, the J end by 6 bases, with 22 bases between. Here the CDR3 reads CASSHKQGGSFPGELFF. The CDR3 DNA reads as TGTGCCAGCAGCCATAAACAGGGCGGGAGTTTCCCCGGGGAGCTGTTTTTT.

V is TRBV29-1 and J is TRBJ1-3, with unresolved D. The germline V gene has CDR1 SQVTM and CDR2 ANQGSEA. This CDR3 is 12 amino acids long. The CDR3 DNA sequence: TGCCCTGTTCGGTGCTCTGGAAACACCATATATTTT. This gives the protein CPVRCSGNTIYF.

The rearrangement joins TRBV5-6 to TRBJ2-7; D gene uncertain. The CDR3 is made up of 13 amino acids. Germline V gene data show CDR1 as SGHDT and CDR2 as YYEEEE. The V end was cut by 5 bases, the J end by 7 bases, with 16 bases between. CDR3: CASSLSPSGEQYF. Here the CDR3 DNA reads TGTGCCAGCAGTTTGAGCCCCTCCGGTGAGCAGTACTTC.

This chain links TRBV6-6 with TRBJ2-2; TRBD1 matches at 9 bases. Germline V CDR1 and CDR2: MNHNY, SVGAGI (reference sequence). V was clipped by 7 bases and J by 5 bases; unmatched bases: 8. The CDR3 spans 15 residues. The CDR3 DNA reads as TGTGCCAGCAACAACAGGGGGCGAGGAACCGGGGAGCTGTTTTTT. This encodes CASNNRGRGTGELFF.

The chain links TRBV15 to TRBJ1-2, with D perhaps matching TRBD1 (5 bases). V dropped 4 bases and J dropped 3 bases, with 9 bases sitting between them. CDR1 and CDR2 (germline): LNHNV, YYDKDF (reference sequence). CDR3 length equals 13 residues. The DNA for the CDR3 is TGTGCCACCAGCACAGGGTATGACTATGGCTACACCTTC. It yields the protein CATSTGYDYGYTF.

This clone showed up just a few times. The rearrangement links TRBV7-3 to TRBJ2-1; TRBD2 matches at 10 bases. V was pared by 6 bases and J by 7 bases, with 18 bases of the junction left unmatched. The CDR3 loop spans 18 amino acids. The germline CDR1 and CDR2 sequences are SGHTA and FQGTGA. Here the CDR3 DNA reads TGTGCCAGCAGGCCCCCTGGGGTAGCGGGAGGTCCTGGGAATGAGCAGTTCTTC. The encoded protein is CASRPPGVAGGPGNEQFF.

V gene TRBV13 combines with J gene TRBJ1-1, with D unclear. The V gene lost 3 bases and the J gene lost 3 bases, with 23 bases spanning the gap. The CDR3 is 18 residues long. Germline values: CDR1 PRHDT, CDR2 FYEKMQ (reference sequence). The CDR3 region is CASSFESRFRGRDTEAFF. Here the CDR3 DNA reads TGTGCCAGCAGCTTCGAAAGTCGATTCCGCGGGAGGGACACTGAAGCTTTCTTT.

This chain joins TRBV6-5 and TRBJ1-2; D unclear. Looked up from germline, CDR1 is MNHEY and CDR2 is SVGAGI. The CDR3 has 14 amino acids. With 0 bases removed from V and 3 bases from J, the gap between germline ends came to 8 bases. The CDR3 region is CASSYSEGDYGYTF. CDR3 DNA: TGTGCCAGCAGTTACTCAGAGGGAGACTATGGCTACACCTTC.

V and J are TRBV11-2 and TRBJ2-1; 7 bases match TRBD1. Germline trimming cut 4 bases from V and 6 bases from J; bases unmatched to any gene: 12. There are 16 residues in the CDR3. Germline CDR1 SGHAT, CDR2 FQNNGV. The CDR3 DNA follows: TGTGCCAGCAGCTCTGTGCCAGGGGGTGGGAGCAATGAGCAGTTCTTC. Protein sequence: CASSSVPGGGSNEQFF.

This sequence joins TRBV4-1 and TRBJ2-7, with a weak D call TRBD1 (6 bases). Per germline, CDR1 MGHRA and CDR2 YSYEKL. Trimming cost V 2 bases and J 3 bases, with 20 bases left between them. The CDR3 is made up of 17 amino acids. The CDR3 spells CASSQNTPGTIYYEQYF. In DNA, the CDR3 is TGCGCCAGCAGCCAAAATACCCCCGGGACAATATACTACGAGCAGTACTTC.

The chain uses TRBV5-8 and TRBJ1-2; 10 bases match TRBD1. From germline, CDR1 is SGHTS and CDR2 YDEGEE. The ends lost 4 bases at V and 7 bases at J; junction bases unmatched: 4. The CDR3 runs to 13 residues. CDR3 sequence: CASSQTGGGGYTF. CDR3 nucleotides: TGTGCCAGCAGCCAGACAGGGGGCGGTGGCTACACCTTC.

The rearrangement links TRBV7-9 to TRBJ1-1, with TRBD1 matching 8 bases. This CDR3 has 16 amino acids. The junction had 11 bases not matched to a gene; V was cut back by 4 bases and J by 4 bases. Per the germline V gene, CDR1 is SEHNR and CDR2 is FQNEAQ (reference sequence). CDR3: CASSSWGAGGFTEAFF. The CDR3 nucleotides read TGTGCCAGCAGCTCCTGGGGGGCAGGGGGCTTCACTGAAGCTTTCTTT.

This rearrangement joins TRBV5-1 to TRBJ2-7; 9 bases are a match to TRBD1. The germline CDR1 and CDR2 sequences are SGHRS and YFSETQ. The CDR3 is made up of 17 amino acids. The ends lost 4 bases at V and 5 bases at J; junction bases unmatched: 16. The CDR3 DNA is TGCGCCAGCAGCCTACACCTTGTTCCGGGACAGGGCAACGAGCAGTACTTC. This translates into CASSLHLVPGQGNEQYF.

This clone turned up a few times. The V call is TRBV6-1, the J call TRBJ1-2; a weak D match, TRBD1 (6 bases). Trimming took off 6 bases at V and 0 bases at J, with 8 bases between the two ends. Germline CDR1 MNHNS, CDR2 SASEGT. There are 13 residues in the CDR3. The CDR3 sequence: CASRGTTNYGYTF. CDR3 bases: TGTGCCAGCAGAGGGACAACTAACTATGGCTACACCTTC.

The chain links TRBV4-3 to TRBJ2-2, with TRBD2 identical over 8 bases. J gave up 6 bases and V 1 base, and 4 bases lay outside the gene matches. CDR3 length: 15 amino acids. CDR1 and CDR2 (germline): LGHNA, YSLEER. The CDR3 DNA sequence: TGCGCCAGCAGCCAAGCGGGGGGGCAATCCGGGGAGCTGTTTTTT. Protein product: CASSQAGGQSGELFF.

The DNA of the CDR3 is TGTGCCAGCAGCTGGACAGTAGGGAATGCTGAAGCTTTCTTT. Encoded protein: CASSWTVGNAEAFF. The chain carries TRBV21-1 and TRBJ1-1; TRBD1, the D gene given by the table, was not confirmed from the DNA. TRBV21-1 is a listed pseudogene. The CDR3 has 14 amino acids.

The V and J genes are TRBV18 and TRBJ2-2; D may be TRBD2 (5 bases). CDR3 size: 15 residues. Per germline, CDR1 KGHSH and CDR2 LQKENI. V was trimmed by 2 bases and J by 1 base, leaving 8 bases between them. CDR3 region: CASSPLGVNTGELFF. The CDR3 nucleotides are TGTGCCAGCTCACCATTGGGAGTGAACACCGGGGAGCTGTTTTTT.

J is TRBJ1-2 and V is TRBV15, with D possibly matching TRBD1 (6 bases). This CDR3 has 15 amino acids. Germline V gene data show CDR1 as LNHNV and CDR2 as YYDKDF (reference sequence). The V and J ends lost 1 base and 10 bases respectively, with 19 bases between them. The CDR3 coding sequence is TGTGCCACCAGCAGAGCAAAATTCCCAGGGGAATCCTACACCTTC. It translates to CATSRAKFPGESYTF.

This clone has a single count. The chain employs TRBV27 and TRBJ1-1; the D is unclear. CDR1 is MNHEY, CDR2 SMNVEV, per germline (reference sequence). This CDR3 comprises 13 residues. V was trimmed by 3 bases and J by 1 base, leaving 6 bases between them. CDR3 in amino acids: CASSLERNTEAFF. CDR3 nucleotide sequence: TGTGCCAGCAGTTTGGAGAGGAACACTGAAGCTTTCTTT.

The V gene is TRBV6-1, the J gene TRBJ2-2, with D possibly being TRBD2 (6 bases). CDR3 size: 14 residues. V was cut by 6 bases and J by 3 bases, with 11 bases left in between. Germline CDR1 and CDR2: MNHNS and SASEGT. CDR3 region: CASSGGDHTGELFF. CDR3 nucleotides: TGTGCCAGCAGCGGCGGGGACCACACCGGGGAGCTGTTTTTT.